Listed here are 32 T cell receptor beta chains from one sample, sequenced in a study of cytotoxic CD8 clonotypes in ibrutinib-treated CLL. Sequenced by immunoSEQ multiplex PCR; TCRdb stores in-frame clones only, minus some. The profile covers hundreds of thousands of clones, with over 55% appearing a single time and under 8% taken by the ten largest. Material: PBMCs, obtained after 36 months of ibrutinib treatment. The source is a human donor with chronic lymphocytic leukemia.

The genes are TRBV7-8 and TRBJ2-7; TRBD2 is a possible D gene (5 bases). Germline lookup yields CDR1 SGHVS and CDR2 FQNEAQ. CDR3 length: 15 amino acids. V was cut by 5 bases and J by 1 base, with 15 bases left in between. CDR3 sequence (DNA): TGTGCCAGCAGCCAATTGGAGCGGATATCCTACGAGCAGTACTTC. Translating gives CASSQLERISYEQYF.

CDR3 region: CASSLLFGTGELFF. CDR3 DNA sequence: TGTGCCAGCAGCTTACTCTTTGGAACCGGGGAGCTGTTTTTT. J is TRBJ2-2 and V is TRBV7-6, with unresolved D. The CDR3 contains 14 residues. Trimming took off 2 bases at V and 5 bases at J, with 9 bases between the two ends. Germline V lookup: CDR1 SGHVS, CDR2 FNYEAQ. The entire variable domain, with the rest obtained from reference TRBV7-6 and TRBJ2-2, is as follows: GAGVSQSPRYKVTKRGQDVALRCDPISGHVSLYWYRQALGQGPEFLTYFNYEAQQDKSGLPNDRFSAERPEGSISTLTIQRTEQRDSAMYRCASSLLFGTGELFFGEGSRLTVL.

The chain carries TRBV29-1 and TRBJ2-7; D not resolved. CDR1 and CDR2 (germline): SQVTM, ANQGSEA. With 4 bases removed from V and 7 bases from J, the gap between germline ends came to 14 bases. The CDR3 is 12 amino acids. The CDR3: CSVGGTVGEQYF. The DNA for the CDR3 is TGCAGCGTTGGCGGCACCGTTGGGGAGCAGTACTTC.

Details on this clone: The same CDR3 is also encoded by other DNA sequences in this sample. The chain employs TRBV5-4 and TRBJ1-2; 7 nucleotides agree with TRBD1. This CDR3 comprises 14 residues. V lost 3 bases, J lost 0 bases, and 2 bases stayed unmatched. The germline V gene has CDR1 SGHNT and CDR2 YYREEE (reference sequence). Here the CDR3 reads CASSWDRSNYGYTF. The CDR3 bases are TGTGCCAGCAGCTGGGACAGATCTAACTATGGCTACACCTTC.

The chain links TRBV6-5 to TRBJ1-2; TRBD1 might be the D (6 bases). This CDR3 region has 15 residues. Looked up from germline, CDR1 is MNHEY and CDR2 is SVGAGI. The germline V and J ends were trimmed by 4 bases and 4 bases, with 16 bases remaining between them. Here the CDR3 DNA reads TGTGCCAGCAGTTCCGGATGGGGAGGGGGCTATGGCTACACCTTC. Its protein is CASSSGWGGGYGYTF.

The rearrangement links TRBV7-8 to TRBJ1-1; TRBD1 might be the D (6 bases). The CDR3 loop spans 13 amino acids. With 7 bases removed from V and 1 base from J, the gap between germline ends came to 10 bases. Germline V gene sequence: CDR1 SGHVS, CDR2 FQNEAQ. The CDR3 coding sequence is TGTGCCAGCACCCTGGACAGGAACACTGAAGCTTTCTTT. Protein: CASTLDRNTEAFF.

The gene calls are TRBV15 and TRBJ1-3; D might be TRBD1 (5 bases). V lost 1 base to trimming and J lost 0 bases, with 10 bases between them. The CDR3 totals 16 residues. From germline, CDR1 is LNHNV and CDR2 YYDKDF (reference sequence). DNA of the CDR3: TGTGCCACCAGCAGAGGGGGCCTTAGCTCTGGAAACACCATATATTTT. Residues: CATSRGGLSSGNTIYF.

The rearrangement links TRBV2 to TRBJ2-7; the D gene could be TRBD1 or TRBD2 (6 bases each). Germline lookup yields CDR1 SNHLY and CDR2 FYNNEI. V was trimmed by 8 bases and J by 7 bases, leaving 15 bases between them. This CDR3 has 12 amino acids. CDR3 protein: CASLSGAREQYF. The DNA for the CDR3 is TGTGCCAGCTTATCGGGGGCGAGGGAGCAGTACTTC.

This rearrangement joins TRBV2 to TRBJ2-7; D remains unclear. V was pared by 0 bases and J by 2 bases, with 14 bases between. This CDR3 is 16 amino acids long. CDR1 SNHLY and CDR2 FYNNEI come from the germline V gene. The CDR3 is CASSEALGQATYEQYF. The CDR3 DNA sequence: TGTGCCAGCAGTGAAGCCCTCGGGCAGGCGACCTACGAGCAGTACTTC.

The chain recombines TRBV4-1 with TRBJ1-1; 9 bases match TRBD1. Germline V gene lookup returns CDR1 MGHRA and CDR2 YSYEKL. CDR3 length equals 16 residues. With 1 base clipped from V and 3 bases from J, the junction kept 6 bases outside the gene matches. CDR3 protein: CASSQGPRTGDTEAFF. The CDR3 DNA follows: TGCGCCAGCAGCCAAGGCCCTAGGACAGGGGACACTGAAGCTTTCTTT.

The chain combines TRBV5-6 with TRBJ2-3; 15 bases line up with TRBD2. This CDR3 contains 16 residues. Looked up from germline, CDR1 is SGHDT and CDR2 is YYEEEE. With 4 bases clipped from V and 4 bases from J, the junction kept 4 bases outside the gene matches. CDR3 residues: CASSLGLAGGPDTQYF. CDR3 DNA: TGTGCCAGCAGCCTAGGACTAGCGGGAGGGCCAGATACGCAGTATTTT.

The rearrangement joins TRBV13 to TRBJ2-7; the match to TRBD1 covers 8 bases. The CDR3 runs 16 residues. Germline CDR1 and CDR2: PRHDT and FYEKMQ (reference sequence). Trimming at V came to 1 base and at J to 0 bases, leaving 5 bases not matched to a gene. CDR3 sequence: CASSLALGQDSYEQYF. The CDR3, as DNA: TGTGCCAGCAGCTTAGCCCTGGGACAGGACTCCTACGAGCAGTACTTC.

This clone was seen only a few times. The V and J genes are TRBV6-6 and TRBJ1-6; 8 bases line up with TRBD1. CDR3 size: 15 residues. V shed 2 bases, J shed 10 bases, and the junction held 7 bases outside the gene matches. The germline gives CDR1 MNHNY, CDR2 SVGAGI (reference sequence). This chain's CDR3 is CASSYTDRVNSPLHF. The CDR3 DNA reads TGTGCCAGCAGTTACACGGACAGGGTAAACTCACCCCTCCACTTT.

The chain recombines TRBV2 with TRBJ1-3; TRBD1 is a possible D gene (6 bases). V gave up 3 bases and J gave up 8 bases, with 11 bases separating them. CDR1 is SNHLY and CDR2 is FYNNEI in the germline V gene. The CDR3 covers 13 residues. The CDR3 DNA follows: TGTGCCAGCAGTGATTGGGGGGCGGACACCATATATTTT. Protein sequence: CASSDWGADTIYF.

V usage is TRBV9 and J usage is TRBJ1-3, with 9 bases identical to TRBD1. The CDR3 has 16 residues. Germline V gives CDR1 SGDLS, CDR2 YYNGEE. V was pared by 0 bases and J by 2 bases, with 3 bases of the junction left unmatched. The CDR3: CASSVAGQGPGNTIYF. CDR3 nucleotide sequence: TGTGCCAGCAGCGTAGCCGGACAGGGGCCTGGAAACACCATATATTTT.

The gene calls are TRBV9 and TRBJ2-7; D not certain. The germline V gene encodes CDR1 SGDLS and CDR2 YYNGEE. CDR3 size: 16 residues. Trimming took 0 bases from V and 0 from J, leaving 13 bases between them. The CDR3 DNA reads as TGTGCCAGCAGCGTAGGTACGTGGCCAAGCTCCTACGAGCAGTACTTC. Its protein product is CASSVGTWPSSYEQYF.

This chain links TRBV4-1 with TRBJ2-7; 8 nucleotides line up with TRBD2. Germline V CDR1 and CDR2: MGHRA, YSYEKL. The V segment lost 5 bases and the J segment 2 bases; nucleotides outside the gene matches: 11. The CDR3 runs to 16 residues. CDR3 in DNA: TGCGCCAGCAGCTACACGCCGGGACTAGGAGCCTACGAGCAGTACTTC. Translation: CASSYTPGLGAYEQYF.

The genes are TRBV6-5 and TRBJ1-2; a weak D match, TRBD1 (5 bases). The germline CDR1 and CDR2 sequences are MNHEY and SVGAGI. This CDR3 is built from 15 residues. V lost 5 bases and J lost 2, with 15 bases in between. The CDR3 DNA is TGTGCCAGCAGTGGGGACGGAACCTCCAACTATGGCTACACCTTC. Protein product: CASSGDGTSNYGYTF.

This clone was detected once. The gene calls are TRBV28 and TRBJ1-2, with D possibly being TRBD1 (6 bases). In germline, CDR1 is MDHEN, CDR2 SYDVKM. The CDR3 is made up of 15 amino acids. The V end lost 1 base, the J end lost 4 bases, and 13 bases lay between the germline ends. The CDR3: CASSLSPGHTYGYTF. The CDR3 bases are TGTGCCAGCAGTTTATCCCCGGGACACACCTATGGCTACACCTTC.

This clone showed up just a few times. Other DNA sequences in the same sample also yield this CDR3. The J gene is TRBJ2-7, the V gene TRBV18; TRBD1 aligns across 9 bases. The V segment lost 4 bases and the J segment 6 bases; nucleotides outside the gene matches: 4. Per germline, CDR1 KGHSH and CDR2 LQKENI. The CDR3 length is 13 residues. The CDR3, as DNA: TGTGCCAGCTCACTGGACAGGGGCTCCGAGCAGTACTTC. It specifies CASSLDRGSEQYF.

V is TRBV4-2 and J is TRBJ1-5; D may be TRBD1 (5 bases). Germline CDR1 and CDR2: LGHNA and YNFKEQ. The CDR3 spans 15 residues. Deletions cut 1 base from V and 9 bases from J, with 16 bases between. CDR3 protein: CASSQVGGTVGPQHF. DNA of the CDR3: TGTGCCAGCAGCCAAGTTGGGGGGACCGTCGGGCCCCAGCATTTT.

V gene TRBV4-1 combines with J gene TRBJ1-2; D may be TRBD1 (5 bases). CDR3 length: 15 residues. The ends were cut back, 4 bases at V and 1 base at J, with 13 bases in the middle. Germline V lookup: CDR1 MGHRA, CDR2 YSYEKL. In DNA form, the CDR3 reads TGCGCCAGCAGCCCGGGGACGGGATTTAACTATGGCTACACCTTC. Its protein product is CASSPGTGFNYGYTF.

This clone was recorded a few times. The gene calls are TRBV19 and TRBJ2-7, with D maybe TRBD2 (5 bases). Germline-derived CDR1 and CDR2 are LNHDA and SQIVND (reference sequence). Trimming removed 4 bases from V and 4 bases from J, with 11 bases in between. The CDR3 loop spans 13 amino acids. The CDR3 DNA is TGTGCCAGTAGTACCGGGAATCCTTACGAGCAGTACTTC. Protein sequence: CASSTGNPYEQYF.

The rearrangement links TRBV2 to TRBJ2-3; the match to TRBD1 covers 7 bases. With 7 bases clipped from V and 2 bases from J, the junction kept 6 bases outside the gene matches. CDR3 length: 14 amino acids. Germline CDR1 reads SNHLY; CDR2 reads FYNNEI. CDR3 DNA: TGTGCCAGCATCCCGGGACAGAACACAGATACGCAGTATTTT. Translated: CASIPGQNTDTQYF.

V is TRBV9 and J is TRBJ2-3, with a possible D match to TRBD2 (6 bases). Trimming stripped 3 bases from V and 2 bases from J, with 16 bases between. From germline, CDR1 is SGDLS and CDR2 YYNGEE. This CDR3 has 16 amino acids. CDR3 nucleotide sequence: TGTGCCAGCAGCGCCCTCGGAGGGCCGGCCACAGATACGCAGTATTTT. This codes for CASSALGGPATDTQYF.

V is TRBV6-5 and J is TRBJ2-5, with D perhaps TRBD2 (5 bases). Trimming cost V 3 bases and J 4 bases, with 12 bases left between them. CDR3 length equals 14 residues. Germline V gives CDR1 MNHEY, CDR2 SVGAGI. CDR3 DNA sequence: TGTGCCAGCAGTTATGGGCTAGCAGGAGAGACCCAGTACTTC. Its translation: CASSYGLAGETQYF.

V and J are TRBV25-1 and TRBJ2-5, with 10 bases identical to TRBD2. This CDR3 comprises 14 residues. Germline CDR1 is MGHDK and CDR2 is SYGVNS. Losses at the gene ends were 6 bases for V and 1 base for J; bases not matched to a gene: 2. The CDR3 loop is CASSVAGGQETQYF. The CDR3 coding sequence is TGTGCCAGCAGCGTAGCGGGGGGCCAAGAGACCCAGTACTTC.

V is TRBV27 and J is TRBJ2-2; the D gene is possibly TRBD1 (6 bases). The CDR3 spans 17 residues. Trimming took 0 bases from V and 0 from J, leaving 11 bases between them. Germline CDR1 MNHEY, CDR2 SMNVEV (reference sequence). As DNA, the CDR3 is TGTGCCAGCAGTTTATCGGCAGGGGCCTCGAACACCGGGGAGCTGTTTTTT. Translated: CASSLSAGASNTGELFF.

The rearrangement uses TRBV29-1 and TRBJ1-4, with 9 bases fitting TRBD1. Germline V gene lookup returns CDR1 SQVTM and CDR2 ANQGSEA. This CDR3 region has 15 residues. The V segment lost 5 bases and the J segment 12 bases; nucleotides outside the gene matches: 16. The CDR3 loop reads CSVWKVTGGAEELFF. As DNA, the CDR3 is TGCAGCGTTTGGAAAGTTACAGGGGGCGCCGAAGAACTGTTTTTT.

The rearrangement links TRBV5-1 to TRBJ2-7; D is possibly TRBD1 (5 bases). The CDR3 is 15 amino acids. The V gene lost 0 bases and the J gene lost 2 bases, with 12 bases spanning the gap. Germline values: CDR1 SGHRS, CDR2 YFSETQ. The DNA for the CDR3 is TGCGCCAGCAGCTTGGTGGGGCAGTGGGCCTACGAGCAGTACTTC. It encodes CASSLVGQWAYEQYF.

The chain links TRBV28 to TRBJ1-5, with 10 bases matching TRBD1. J lost 3 bases, V lost 6 bases, and 14 bases had no gene match. Germline V lookup: CDR1 MDHEN, CDR2 SYDVKM. The CDR3 is 18 amino acids. CDR3 residues: CASSPGTGVRWANQPQHF. The CDR3 DNA reads TGTGCCAGCAGCCCCGGGACAGGGGTCCGATGGGCCAATCAGCCCCAGCATTTT.

The V gene is TRBV10-1, the J gene TRBJ2-5; 7 bases align to TRBD2. The closer fit of TRBJ2-7 to the DNA end suggests the J call may be wrong. Germline-derived CDR1 and CDR2 are WNHNN and SYGVQD (reference sequence). The CDR3 spans 13 residues. CDR3 sequence reads: CASSEQSGAEQYF. The CDR3, as DNA: TGCGCCAGCAGTGAGCAGAGCGGGGCCGAGCAGTACTTC.